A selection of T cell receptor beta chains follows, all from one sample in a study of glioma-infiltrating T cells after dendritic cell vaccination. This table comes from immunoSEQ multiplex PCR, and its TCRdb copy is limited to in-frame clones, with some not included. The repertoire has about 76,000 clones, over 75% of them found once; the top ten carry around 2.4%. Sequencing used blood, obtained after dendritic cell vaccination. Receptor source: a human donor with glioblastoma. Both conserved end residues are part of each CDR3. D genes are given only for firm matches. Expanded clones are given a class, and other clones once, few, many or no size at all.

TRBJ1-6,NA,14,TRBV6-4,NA,CASSDQGKNSPLHF,TGTGCCAGCAGTGATCAGGGGAAGAATTCACCCCTCCACTTT
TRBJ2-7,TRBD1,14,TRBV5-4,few,CASSRRQGTHEQYF,TGTGCCAGCAGCAGAAGACAGGGAACCCACGAGCAGTACTTC
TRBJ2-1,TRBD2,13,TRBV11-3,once,CASSLDGRGEQFF,TGTGCCAGCAGCTTAGACGGGAGGGGAGAGCAGTTCTTC
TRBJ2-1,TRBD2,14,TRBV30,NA,CGYLAAGVLNEQFF,TGTGGGTATCTGGCGGCGGGAGTTCTCAATGAGCAGTTCTTC
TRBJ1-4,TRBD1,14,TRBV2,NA,CASRETGFDEKLFF,TGTGCCAGCAGGGAGACAGGGTTCGACGAAAAACTGTTTTTT
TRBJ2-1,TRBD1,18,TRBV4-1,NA,CASSQRGAGTGGWDEQFF,TGCGCCAGCAGCCAAAGAGGGGCCGGGACAGGGGGCTGGGATGAGCAGTTCTTC
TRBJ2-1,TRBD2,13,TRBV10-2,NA,CASQREGPDEQFF,TGCGCCAGCCAGCGGGAGGGCCCCGATGAGCAGTTCTTC
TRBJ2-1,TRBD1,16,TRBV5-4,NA,CASSLVGDRVPNEQFF,TGTGCCAGCAGCTTGGTTGGGGACAGGGTGCCAAATGAGCAGTTCTTC
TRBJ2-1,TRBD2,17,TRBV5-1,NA,CASSISGGRASDDEQFF,TGCGCCAGCAGCATCTCAGGCGGGAGGGCCTCTGACGATGAGCAGTTCTTC
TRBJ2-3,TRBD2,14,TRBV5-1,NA,CASRLAGVEDTQYF,TGCGCCAGCCGCCTAGCGGGAGTGGAAGATACGCAGTATTTT
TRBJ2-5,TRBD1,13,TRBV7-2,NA,CASSIQGAGTQYF,TGTGCCAGCAGCATTCAGGGGGCTGGGACCCAGTACTTC
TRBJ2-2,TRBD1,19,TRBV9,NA,CASSVALLQGAINTGELFF,TGTGCCAGCAGCGTAGCCCTTTTACAGGGGGCGATCAACACCGGGGAGCTGTTTTTT
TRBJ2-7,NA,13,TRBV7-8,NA,CASSFQGSYGQYF,TGTGCCAGCAGCTTCCAGGGCTCCTACGGGCAGTACTTC
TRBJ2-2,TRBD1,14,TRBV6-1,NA,CASRGQGHTGELFF,TGTGCCAGCAGGGGACAGGGGCATACCGGGGAGCTGTTTTTT
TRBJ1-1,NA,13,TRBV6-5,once,CASSPVGNTEAFF,TGTGCCAGCAGTCCCGTCGGGAACACTGAAGCTTTCTTT
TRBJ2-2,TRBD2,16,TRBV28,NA,CASSRSGRANTGELFF,TGTGCCAGCAGCCGGAGCGGGAGGGCGAACACCGGGGAGCTGTTTTTT
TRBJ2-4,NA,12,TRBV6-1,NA,CASSEGGHRTYF,TGTGCCAGCAGTGAAGGGGGACATAGGACGTACTTC
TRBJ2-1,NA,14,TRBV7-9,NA,CASDRVGGYNEQFF,TGTGCCAGCGATAGGGTGGGGGGCTACAATGAGCAGTTCTTC
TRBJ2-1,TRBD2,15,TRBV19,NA,CASSRAGGFIDEQFF,TGTGCCAGTAGTCGGGCGGGGGGCTTTATAGATGAGCAGTTCTTC
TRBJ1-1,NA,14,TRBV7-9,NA,CASSSQGEVTEAFF,TGTGCCAGCAGCTCACAGGGAGAAGTCACTGAAGCTTTCTTT
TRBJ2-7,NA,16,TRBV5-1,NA,CASSLGGKGTLYEQYF,TGCGCCAGCAGCTTGGGGGGGAAAGGGACTCTCTACGAGCAGTACTTC
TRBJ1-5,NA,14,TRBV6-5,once,CASSFREGHQPQHF,TGTGCCAGCAGTTTTCGAGAGGGCCATCAGCCCCAGCATTTT
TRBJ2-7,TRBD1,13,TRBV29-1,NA,CSGVQGSLDEQYF,TGCAGCGGAGTACAGGGGAGCCTTGACGAGCAGTACTTC
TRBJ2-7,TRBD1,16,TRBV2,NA,CASRGSLGTGYYEQYF,TGTGCCAGCAGGGGGTCTTTGGGGACAGGATATTACGAGCAGTACTTC
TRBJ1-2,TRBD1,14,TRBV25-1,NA,CASSGEGAYYGYTF,TGTGCCAGCAGTGGTGAGGGGGCCTACTATGGCTACACCTTC
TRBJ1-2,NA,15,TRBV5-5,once,CASNLGQGYSYGYTF,TGTGCCAGCAACCTCGGGCAGGGTTACTCCTATGGCTACACCTTC
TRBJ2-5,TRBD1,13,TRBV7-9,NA,CASSPTGTAPLYF,TGTGCCAGCAGTCCCACCGGGACAGCTCCACTTTACTTC
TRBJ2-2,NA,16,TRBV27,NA,CASSSFAGPNTGELFF,TGTGCCAGCAGTTCGTTTGCGGGACCTAACACCGGGGAGCTGTTTTTT
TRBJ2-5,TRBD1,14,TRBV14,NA,CASSLPGTVRTQYF,TGTGCCAGCAGCCTCCCTGGGACAGTCCGGACCCAGTACTTC
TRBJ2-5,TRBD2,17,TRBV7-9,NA,CASSRRISGRALETQYF,TGTGCCAGCAGCCGTAGAATTAGCGGGAGGGCCCTAGAGACCCAGTACTTC
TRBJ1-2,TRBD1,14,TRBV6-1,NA,CASIATGGDYGYTF,TGTGCCAGCATTGCGACAGGGGGGGACTATGGCTACACCTTC
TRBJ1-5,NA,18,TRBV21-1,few,CASSPPQGQGESNQPQHF,TGTGCCAGCAGCCCCCCCCAGGGACAGGGGGAAAGCAATCAGCCCCAGCATTTT
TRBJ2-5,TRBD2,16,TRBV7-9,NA,CASTLHGGAGEETQYF,TGTGCCAGCACTCTCCACGGGGGAGCGGGAGAAGAGACCCAGTACTTC
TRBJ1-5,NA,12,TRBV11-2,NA,CASSLASQPQHF,TGTGCCAGCAGCTTAGCTTCTCAGCCCCAGCATTTT
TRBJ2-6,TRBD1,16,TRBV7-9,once,CASSVDRGTGANVLTF,TGTGCCAGCAGCGTCGACAGGGGAACCGGGGCCAACGTCCTGACTTTC
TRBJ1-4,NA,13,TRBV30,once,CAWTRVAQEKLFF,TGTGCCTGGACGCGGGTTGCGCAGGAAAAACTGTTTTTT
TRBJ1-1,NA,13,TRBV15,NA,CATSRTGGREAFF,TGTGCCACCAGCAGGACAGGTGGACGTGAAGCTTTCTTT
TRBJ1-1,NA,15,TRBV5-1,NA,CASSPWWAGWLWAFF,TGCGCCAGCAGCCCTTGGTGGGCAGGATGGTTGTGGGCTTTCTTT
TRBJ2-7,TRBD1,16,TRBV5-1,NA,CASSLEGGSRSYEQYF,TGCGCCAGCAGCTTGGAAGGGGGCTCCAGGTCCTACGAGCAGTACTTC
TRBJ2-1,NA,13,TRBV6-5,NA,CASSYGYRGMRFF,TGTGCCAGCAGTTACGGGTATCGGGGTATGAGGTTCTTC
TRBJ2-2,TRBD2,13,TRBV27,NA,CASSIIGGWELFF,TGTGCCAGCAGTATTATCGGGGGGTGGGAGCTGTTTTTT
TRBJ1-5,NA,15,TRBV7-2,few,CASSLYHGQNQPQHF,TGTGCCAGCAGCTTATATCACGGACAAAATCAGCCCCAGCATTTT
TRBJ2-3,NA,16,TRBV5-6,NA,CASRPGAGWSTDTQYF,TGTGCCAGCAGGCCAGGGGCGGGTTGGAGCACAGATACGCAGTATTTT
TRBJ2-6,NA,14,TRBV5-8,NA,CASSDTSGANVLTF,TGTGCCAGCAGCGACACCTCTGGGGCCAACGTCCTGACTTTC
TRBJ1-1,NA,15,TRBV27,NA,CASSSRTYGVTEAFF,TGTGCCAGCAGTTCCCGGACTTATGGGGTCACTGAAGCTTTCTTT
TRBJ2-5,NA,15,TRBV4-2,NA,CASSQGGEKRETQYF,TGTGCCAGCAGCCAAGGGGGCGAGAAGAGAGAGACCCAGTACTTC
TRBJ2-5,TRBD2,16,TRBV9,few,CASSELAGGPGETQYF,TGTGCCAGCAGCGAACTAGCGGGGGGGCCGGGGGAGACCCAGTACTTC
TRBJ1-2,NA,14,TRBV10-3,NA,CAISELAGNDGYTF,TGTGCCATCAGTGAGTTAGCAGGGAATGATGGCTACACCTTC
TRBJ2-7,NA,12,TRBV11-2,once,CASSLDYSEQYF,TGTGCCAGCAGCTTAGATTATTCCGAGCAGTACTTC
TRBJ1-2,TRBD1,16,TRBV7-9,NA,CASSLDGTGGFWGYTF,TGTGCCAGCAGCTTAGACGGGACAGGGGGATTTTGGGGCTACACCTTC
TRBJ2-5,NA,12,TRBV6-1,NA,CAVYTSQETQYF,TGTGCCGTGTACACCTCTCAAGAGACCCAGTACTTC